The 17 T cell receptor beta chains given below trace back to one sample, sequenced in a study of graft-versus-host responses after intestinal transplantation. The repertoire was sequenced with immunoSEQ multiplex PCR; TCRdb's copy has only in-frame clones and lacks some. The sample shows about 45,000 clones, about 91% of them seen only once. The specimen was PBMCs, collected 524 days after transplant. Receptor source: a human patient who received an intestinal transplant, so some T cells may come from the graft donor.

The chain couples TRBV6-1 to TRBJ2-7, with a possible D match to TRBD1 (8 bases). Germline V gene lookup returns CDR1 MNHNS and CDR2 SASEGT. Trimming pared 5 bases from V and 5 bases from J, leaving 13 bases between. The CDR3 covers 13 residues. The CDR3 protein is CASSSQGGDEQYF. CDR3 nucleotide sequence: TGTGCCAGCAGTTCACAGGGGGGGGACGAGCAGTACTTC.

This clone came up once. The sample contains more than one DNA sequence encoding this CDR3. This rearrangement joins TRBV2 to TRBJ2-1, with D perhaps TRBD1 or TRBD2 (5 bases each). The CDR3 loop spans 15 amino acids. V was shortened by 4 bases and J by 2 bases, with 12 bases between the two germline ends. CDR1 SNHLY and CDR2 FYNNEI come from the germline V gene. In DNA, the CDR3 is TGTGCCAGCAGTGGCCGGGACCGGGCCTACAATGAGCAGTTCTTC. Translation gives CASSGRDRAYNEQFF.

The chain recombines TRBV5-4 with TRBJ2-7; 9 bases match TRBD1. With 3 bases clipped from V and 6 bases from J, the junction kept 4 bases outside the gene matches. The CDR3 runs to 13 residues. Germline CDR1 reads SGHNT; CDR2 reads YYREEE (reference sequence). CDR3 DNA sequence: TGTGCCAGCAGCTGGGACAGGGAGGGCGAGCAGTACTTC. It codes for CASSWDREGEQYF.

This CDR3 is CASSSSPTGPSSYEQYF. CDR3 sequence (DNA): TGTGCCAGCAGTTCCTCACCGACAGGTCCAAGCTCCTACGAGCAGTACTTC. The gene calls are TRBV27 and TRBJ2-7; D perhaps matches TRBD1 (6 bases). This CDR3 is 17 amino acids long. CDR1 and CDR2 (germline): MNHEY, SMNVEV (reference sequence). V was clipped by 4 bases and J by 0 bases, with 19 bases between them.

This chain links TRBV28 with TRBJ1-4; D perhaps matches TRBD1 (5 bases). The CDR3 runs 15 residues. Germline V lookup: CDR1 MDHEN, CDR2 SYDVKM. V lost 5 bases to trimming and J lost 8 bases, with 18 bases between them. CDR3 in DNA: TGTGCCAGCAGTACCCTGACAGTTAGAGGGGAAAAACTGTTTTTT. Translation: CASSTLTVRGEKLFF.

V and J are TRBV30 and TRBJ2-2; TRBD1 agrees at 11 bases. The germline V gene has CDR1 GTSNPN and CDR2 SVGIG (reference sequence). CDR3 size: 18 residues. V lost 0 bases and J lost 4; bases outside the gene matches: 10. CDR3 DNA: TGTGCCTGGAGTGTACGGAGGACAGGGGGCGCGGGCACCGGGGAGCTGTTTTTT. It is translated as CAWSVRRTGGAGTGELFF.

V is TRBV9 and J is TRBJ1-6, with D perhaps matching TRBD1 (5 bases). V lost 0 bases to trimming and J lost 13 bases, with 11 bases between them. The V gene's germline CDR1 is SGDLS and CDR2 YYNGEE. This CDR3 contains 13 residues. CDR3 sequence: CASSVGSGGPLHF. The CDR3 DNA sequence: TGTGCCAGCAGCGTAGGATCGGGGGGGCCCCTCCACTTT.

V gene TRBV28 combines with J gene TRBJ2-7, with TRBD1 identical over 9 bases. CDR1 MDHEN and CDR2 SYDVKM come from the germline V gene. V shed 6 bases, J shed 4 bases, and the junction held 16 bases outside the gene matches. This CDR3 contains 17 residues. The CDR3 loop reads CASSSNSPGQGRYEQYF. CDR3 coding DNA: TGTGCCAGCAGCTCAAATTCCCCGGGACAGGGACGGTACGAGCAGTACTTC. Together with reference TRBV28 and TRBJ2-7, the CDR3 gives the full variable domain: DVKVTQSSRYLVKRTGEKVFLECVQDMDHENMFWYRQDPGLGLRLIYFSYDVKMKEKGDIPEGYSVSREKKERFSLILESASTNQTSMYLCASSSNSPGQGRYEQYFGPGTRLTVT.

The gene calls are TRBV25-1 and TRBJ1-2, with TRBD1 identical over 8 bases. CDR1 is MGHDK and CDR2 is SYGVNS in the germline V gene. After removal of 3 bases from V and 2 bases from J, the junction contained 2 bases not matched to a gene. This CDR3 contains 14 residues. CDR3 nucleotides: TGTGCCAGCAGTGAGGCAGGGGGCAACTATGGCTACACCTTC. This sequence encodes CASSEAGGNYGYTF.

There are a few counts of this clone. The chain employs TRBV29-1 and TRBJ1-1; D possibly corresponds to TRBD1 (5 bases). V was shortened by 1 base and J by 3 bases, with 12 bases between the two germline ends. The germline CDR1 and CDR2 sequences are SQVTM and ANQGSEA. CDR3 size: 14 residues. The CDR3 spells CSVEVPAGDTEAFF. CDR3 coding DNA: TGCAGCGTTGAAGTCCCCGCGGGGGACACTGAAGCTTTCTTT.

The chain links TRBV27 to TRBJ2-5, with a tentative D call TRBD1 (6 bases). The DNA end is more similar to TRBJ2-7, so the J call may be wrong. This CDR3 is 15 amino acids long. Germline V gene sequence: CDR1 MNHEY, CDR2 SMNVEV (reference sequence). The CDR3 DNA reads TGTGCCAGCAGGATAACAGGGTCGGTCTCCTACGAGCAGTACTTC. It translates to CASRITGSVSYEQYF.

V usage is TRBV5-1 and J usage is TRBJ2-1, with D uncertain. Per the germline V gene, CDR1 is SGHRS and CDR2 is YFSETQ. Trimming took 4 bases from V and 2 from J, leaving 10 bases between them. CDR3 length equals 14 residues. For the CDR3, the DNA is TGCGCCAGCAGCCCAGACCAGACCTACAATGAGCAGTTCTTC. This gives the protein CASSPDQTYNEQFF.

V gene TRBV19 combines with J gene TRBJ2-4; 7 nucleotides line up with TRBD1. There are 14 residues in the CDR3. Trimming took 8 bases from V and 0 from J; bases not matched to a gene: 4. From germline, CDR1 is LNHDA and CDR2 SQIVND (reference sequence). The chain's CDR3 is CASRDSLAKNIQYF. The CDR3 DNA reads TGTGCCAGTCGGGACAGCTTAGCCAAAAACATTCAGTACTTC.

The chain couples TRBV6-5 to TRBJ1-5; the D is unclear. This CDR3 has 15 amino acids. V lost 1 base, J lost 1 base, and 8 bases lay in between. Per germline, CDR1 MNHEY and CDR2 SVGAGI. CDR3 in amino acids: CASSYYHKSNQPQHF. The CDR3 bases are TGTGCCAGCAGTTACTACCACAAGAGCAATCAGCCCCAGCATTTT.

CDR3 DNA sequence: TGTGCCAGCAGTTCATCAATGAACACTGAAGCTTTCTTT. It yields the protein CASSSSMNTEAFF. The rearrangement links TRBV28 to TRBJ1-1; D is uncertain. The CDR3 length is 13 residues. CDR1 is MDHEN, CDR2 SYDVKM, per germline. V lost 4 bases, J lost 0 bases, and 6 bases lay in between.

V gene TRBV19 combines with J gene TRBJ2-3; D could derive from TRBD1 or TRBD2 (5 bases each). V lost 3 bases and J 4 bases, leaving 14 bases between the germline ends. CDR1 and CDR2 from the germline V gene are LNHDA and SQIVND (reference sequence). This CDR3 comprises 15 residues. CDR3 bases: TGTGCCAGTAGTATTAGGGGAGATGGGGCAGATACGCAGTATTTT. It yields the protein CASSIRGDGADTQYF.

The chain has TRBV5-5 and TRBJ2-7; D call uncertain. V was clipped by 0 bases and J by 3 bases, with 16 bases between them. The CDR3 length is 16 residues. Germline loops: CDR1 SGHKS, CDR2 YYEKEE (reference sequence). The CDR3 loop reads CASSLAESGLLYEQYF. DNA of the CDR3: TGTGCCAGCAGCTTGGCCGAATCGGGTCTACTCTACGAGCAGTACTTC.